This is a list of T cell receptor beta chains from one sample in a study of circulating CD8 cells and anti-PD-1 response in melanoma. TCRdb processed the reads anew with MiXCR; each CDR3 protein has one entry. The table lists almost 800 distinct CDR3 sequences, around 8.6% of them singletons. This specimen was CD8+ T cells from PBMCs, taken at baseline or after one month of anti-PD-1 therapy (not recorded which). All receptors come from a human donor with melanoma. Each CDR3 is given with its conserved first and last residue. D genes are given only for firm matches. Only part of the rows carry a size: once, few, many, or a class if the clone is expanded.

size: large; J: TRBJ2-7; D: -; V: TRBV29-1; CDR3: CSVVDGYEQYF; DNA: TGCAGCGTTGTGGACGGCTACGAGCAGTACTTC
size: large; J: TRBJ2-7; D: -; V: TRBV4-2; CDR3: CASSQGATASYEQYF; DNA: TGTGCCAGCAGCCAGGGGGCTACAGCTTCCTACGAGCAGTACTTC
size: medium-sized; J: TRBJ2-1; D: -; V: TRBV9; CDR3: CASSVVSRSRNEQFF; DNA: TGTGCCAGCAGCGTAGTTAGCAGGTCACGAAATGAGCAGTTCTTC
size: medium-sized; J: TRBJ2-7; D: TRBD1; V: TRBV5-1; CDR3: CASSLAVTGVGEQYF; DNA: TGCGCCAGCAGCTTGGCTGTCACAGGGGTAGGGGAGCAGTACTTC
size: medium-sized; J: TRBJ2-3; D: TRBD1; V: TRBV28; CDR3: CASGPDRDGTDTQYF; DNA: TGTGCCAGCGGCCCCGACAGGGACGGCACAGATACGCAGTATTTT
size: few; J: TRBJ2-7; D: TRBD1; V: TRBV5-5; CDR3: CASSRKTTGTAYEQYF; DNA: TGTGCCAGCAGCCGGAAAACCACCGGGACAGCATACGAGCAGTACTTC
size: medium-sized; J: TRBJ1-2; D: -; V: TRBV27; CDR3: CASSLNYGPDGYTF; DNA: TGTGCCAGCAGTTTAAATTACGGCCCTGATGGCTACACCTTC
size: large; J: TRBJ2-7; D: -; V: TRBV4-1; CDR3: CASSPSRDNYYEQYF; DNA: TGCGCCAGCAGCCCCTCTAGGGACAACTACTACGAGCAGTACTTC
size: few; J: TRBJ2-7; D: -; V: TRBV7-2; CDR3: CASSLRGAPSYEQYF; DNA: TGTGCCAGCAGCCTACGGGGGGCCCCGAGCTACGAGCAGTACTTC
size: large; J: TRBJ2-3; D: TRBD2; V: TRBV5-4; CDR3: CASSLRGLVADTQYF; DNA: TGTGCCAGCAGCTTGAGGGGACTAGTGGCAGATACGCAGTATTTT
size: large; J: TRBJ1-1; D: -; V: TRBV4-3; CDR3: CASSQEVSYTEAFF; DNA: TGCGCCAGCAGCCAAGAAGTAAGTTACACTGAAGCTTTCTTT
size: large; J: TRBJ2-7; D: TRBD2; V: TRBV27; CDR3: CASSSIGGANEQYF; DNA: TGTGCCAGCAGTTCTATCGGGGGGGCGAACGAGCAGTACTTC
size: large; J: TRBJ2-7; D: -; V: TRBV7-2; CDR3: CASSAWGTAYEQYF; DNA: TGTGCCAGCAGCGCGTGGGGGACTGCCTACGAGCAGTACTTC
size: large; J: TRBJ2-2; D: -; V: TRBV25-1; CDR3: CASEQGIGELFF; DNA: TGTGCCAGCGAACAGGGTATCGGGGAGCTGTTTTTT
size: medium-sized; J: TRBJ2-7; D: -; V: TRBV19; CDR3: CASSISAGEQYF; DNA: TGTGCCAGTAGTATCAGCGCCGGCGAGCAGTACTTC
size: large; J: TRBJ2-3; D: -; V: TRBV29-1; CDR3: CSVVRVGATDTQYF; DNA: TGCAGCGTTGTCCGAGTGGGGGCCACAGATACGCAGTATTTT
size: -; J: TRBJ2-7; D: TRBD1; V: TRBV29-1; CDR3: CSARTGEISNEQYF; DNA: TGCAGCGCCCGGACAGGGGAAATCAGCAACGAGCAGTACTTC
size: large; J: TRBJ2-1; D: TRBD2; V: TRBV29-1; CDR3: CSVEQAGGLDEQFF; DNA: TGCAGCGTTGAGCAAGCGGGGGGGCTTGATGAGCAGTTCTTC
size: large; J: TRBJ2-2; D: -; V: TRBV29-1; CDR3: CSVGRNSPGELFF; DNA: TGCAGCGTTGGACGGAACTCCCCAGGGGAGCTGTTTTTT
size: medium-sized; J: TRBJ1-3; D: TRBD1; V: TRBV28; CDR3: CASSLTGNGNTIYF; DNA: TGTGCCAGCAGTTTGACAGGGAATGGAAACACCATATATTTT
size: large; J: TRBJ1-1; D: -; V: TRBV28; CDR3: CASRSEYSEAFF; DNA: TGTGCCAGCAGGTCAGAGTACTCTGAAGCTTTCTTT
size: large; J: TRBJ1-2; D: TRBD1; V: TRBV4-3; CDR3: CASSPTSTGQGRGYTF; DNA: TGCGCCAGCAGCCCCACATCTACCGGACAGGGTCGTGGCTACACCTTC
size: -; J: TRBJ2-7; D: -; V: TRBV20-1; CDR3: CSARRRRDCEQYF; DNA: TGTAGTGCTAGAAGGCGCAGGGATTGCGAGCAGTACTTC
size: -; J: TRBJ2-1; D: TRBD2; V: TRBV29-1; CDR3: CSARAGGASYEQFF; DNA: TGCAGCGCCCGGGCCGGGGGGGCCTCCTATGAGCAGTTCTTC
size: large; J: TRBJ2-7; D: TRBD2; V: TRBV4-2; CDR3: CASSQQASGVSYEQYF; DNA: TGTGCCAGCAGCCAACAGGCTAGCGGGGTCTCCTACGAGCAGTACTTC
size: large; J: TRBJ2-6; D: -; V: TRBV27; CDR3: CASSLWGTGANVLTF; DNA: TGTGCCAGCAGTTTATGGGGGACTGGGGCCAACGTCCTGACTTTC
size: medium-sized; J: TRBJ2-1; D: -; V: TRBV24-1; CDR3: CATSDLLWGEQFF; DNA: TGTGCCACCAGTGATTTGTTATGGGGCGAGCAGTTCTTC
size: medium-sized; J: TRBJ2-7; D: -; V: TRBV19; CDR3: CASSIRKGGGSSYEQYF; DNA: TGTGCCAGTAGTATTCGGAAAGGGGGCGGGAGCTCCTACGAGCAGTACTTC